The rows below give T cell receptor beta chains drawn from one sample of a study of T cell changes during pregnancy in multiple sclerosis. Repertoires were generated with immunoSEQ multiplex PCR, while TCRdb's copy carries only in-frame clones and drops some. The sample lists about 8,500 clones, 70% to 90% occurring once. The sequencing here drew on CD8+ T cells from peripheral blood mononuclear cells, taken in the first trimester of pregnancy. The origin of the receptors is a female donor in good health, enrolled as a control in a pregnancy study. The CDR3 runs from the conserved cysteine through the conserved F or W. D genes are given only for firm matches. Only part of the rows carry a size: once, few, many, or a class if the clone is expanded.

DNA | CDR3 | size | J | V | D
TGTGCCAGCAAACGAGGCGGGGGCTCCTACAATGAGCAGTTCTTC | CASKRGGGSYNEQFF | - | TRBJ2-1 | TRBV2 | TRBD2
TGTGCCAGCAGTGAGGCTGAGACTAGCCCCGGGGAGCTGTTTTTT | CASSEAETSPGELFF | - | TRBJ2-2 | TRBV6-4 | TRBD2
TGTGCCAGCCAGGTGAGGGGGGGAAGCACAGATACGCAGTATTTT | CASQVRGGSTDTQYF | - | TRBJ2-3 | TRBV6-4 | -
TGTGCCAGCAGCGCGGGGGGGGACTCAGCTTCACCCCTCCACTTT | CASSAGGDSASPLHF | - | TRBJ1-6 | TRBV6-1 | -
TGTGCCAGCAGCTTTCTAGGTATGGATGAGCAGTTCTTC | CASSFLGMDEQFF | - | TRBJ2-1 | TRBV5-6 | -
TGTGCCAGCAGCTTAGTACCCGAAGATACTAACGAGCAGTACTTC | CASSLVPEDTNEQYF | - | TRBJ2-7 | TRBV7-6 | -
TGTGCCAGCAGCCCTCTGGCCGACAGGTCCTCCTACGAGCAGTACTTC | CASSPLADRSSYEQYF | - | TRBJ2-7 | TRBV28 | -
TGTGCCAGCAGCCCCTGGGGCGGGAGACGGAATGAGCAGTTCTTC | CASSPWGGRRNEQFF | - | TRBJ2-1 | TRBV5-6 | TRBD2
TGTGCCACCAGCAGAGATCTTACGGCCACTACCTACGAGCAGTACTTC | CATSRDLTATTYEQYF | - | TRBJ2-7 | TRBV15 | -
TGTGCCAGCAGCGGGGGGCAGCGGGGGAAAGCCTACGAGCAGTACTTC | CASSGGQRGKAYEQYF | - | TRBJ2-7 | TRBV5-4 | TRBD2
TGTGCCAGCAGCTTCCCTAGCGGGAGCGGTACCGGGGAGCTGTTTTTT | CASSFPSGSGTGELFF | - | TRBJ2-2 | TRBV11-2 | TRBD2
TGTGCCAGCAACGGCGAGCAGTACTTC | CASNGEQYF | - | TRBJ2-7 | TRBV6-1 | -
TGCAGTGCAAGTAGGGGTCTCGAGCAGTACTTC | CSASRGLEQYF | - | TRBJ2-7 | TRBV20-1 | -
TGTGCCAGCAGCTCTAACGGGGGCGAGCAGTACTTC | CASSSNGGEQYF | - | TRBJ2-7 | TRBV7-8 | -
TGTGCCAGCAGTTTACGGCGAGGGGGGACTAGCGACTACGAGCAGTACTTC | CASSLRRGGTSDYEQYF | once | TRBJ2-7 | TRBV27 | TRBD2
TGTGCCATCAGGGTCACTAGGAGAAACACCATATATTTT | CAIRVTRRNTIYF | - | TRBJ1-3 | TRBV10-3 | -
TGTGCCAGCAGCTCAACCGGGGGGTTCACAGATACGCAGTATTTT | CASSSTGGFTDTQYF | - | TRBJ2-3 | TRBV7-8 | TRBD2
TGTGCCAGCAGCGCCGCAGGGGGTTCCTACGAGCAGTACTTC | CASSAAGGSYEQYF | - | TRBJ2-7 | TRBV7-9 | TRBD1
TGCGCCAGCAGCCAAGCGGACAGAACTAACTATGGCTACACCTTC | CASSQADRTNYGYTF | - | TRBJ1-2 | TRBV4-1 | -
TGTGCCAGCAGTGACCCCGGGACAGAACCCGTGGTAACTAATGAAAAACTGTTTTTT | CASSDPGTEPVVTNEKLFF | - | TRBJ1-4 | TRBV2 | TRBD1
TGTGCCAGCAGTTTTCGATCGACTAGCGGGAGGGCCTTCGAGAGCACAGATACGCAGTATTTT | CASSFRSTSGRAFESTDTQYF | - | TRBJ2-3 | TRBV27 | TRBD2
TGTGCCAGCCGGGGAATCGGGTACGAGCAGTACTTC | CASRGIGYEQYF | once | TRBJ2-7 | TRBV27 | -
TGTGCCAGCAGTGAACTAGCGGGGGCCCCAGATACGCAGTATTTT | CASSELAGAPDTQYF | - | TRBJ2-3 | TRBV6-1 | TRBD2
TGCGCCAGCAGTTTTTCAGGGGGAAAAGGGGAGCAGTACTTC | CASSFSGGKGEQYF | - | TRBJ2-7 | TRBV4-1 | TRBD1
TGTGCCAGCAGCCTGGGACAGGGGGCTCGGGAGCAGTACTTC | CASSLGQGAREQYF | - | TRBJ2-7 | TRBV5-4 | TRBD1
TGTGCCAGCTCACCGGGGACAGGTCCTGCCTACGAGCAGTACTTC | CASSPGTGPAYEQYF | - | TRBJ2-7 | TRBV18 | TRBD1
TGCGCCAGCAGCTTGGACGGTCACAATGAGCAGTTCTTC | CASSLDGHNEQFF | few | TRBJ2-1 | TRBV5-1 | -
TGTGCCAGCAGCCTCAACTCTGGAAACACCATATATTTT | CASSLNSGNTIYF | - | TRBJ1-3 | TRBV14 | -
TGTGCCAGCAGGCTCGAGGGATTCTATAATTCACCCCTCCACTTT | CASRLEGFYNSPLHF | - | TRBJ1-6 | TRBV27 | -
TGTGCCAGCTCACCACCGGGGGCGGGGAACACTGAAGCTTTCTTT | CASSPPGAGNTEAFF | - | TRBJ1-1 | TRBV18 | -
TGTGCCAGCAGTGACCGGAGACAGGGCAGCAATCAGCCCCAGCATTTT | CASSDRRQGSNQPQHF | - | TRBJ1-5 | TRBV6-1 | TRBD1
TGTGCCAGCAGTGACGGGCAGGAAGGAGATACGCAGTATTTT | CASSDGQEGDTQYF | once | TRBJ2-3 | TRBV6-4 | -
TGTGCCAGCAGCTCGATCTCCCGGGAGCAGTTCTTC | CASSSISREQFF | - | TRBJ2-1 | TRBV13 | -
TGTGCCAGCAGCGCGGGTGGGGATGTTACTGAAGCTTTCTTT | CASSAGGDVTEAFF | few | TRBJ1-1 | TRBV7-9 | -
TGCGCCAGCGGCCCGGGAGTGAACACTGAAGCTTTCTTT | CASGPGVNTEAFF | - | TRBJ1-1 | TRBV10-1 | -
TGCAGCGTTGCTCCAGGAAATAACTATGGCTACACCTTC | CSVAPGNNYGYTF | - | TRBJ1-2 | TRBV29-1 | -
TGTGCCAGCAGTGAATTGCCTGGGGGACAGCCACAGGGGTTCGACTATGGCTACACCTTC | CASSELPGGQPQGFDYGYTF | few | TRBJ1-2 | TRBV6-1 | TRBD1
TGTGCCAGCAGTGAAGATGGGGGGGCCCCAGAGACCCAGTACTTC | CASSEDGGAPETQYF | - | TRBJ2-5 | TRBV6-1 | -
TGTGCCAGCAGCTTACAGGGCACCTACGAGCAGTACTTC | CASSLQGTYEQYF | - | TRBJ2-7 | TRBV13 | -
TGTGCCAGCAGTGACCGGGACAGGGGGAGCACTGAAGCTTTCTTT | CASSDRDRGSTEAFF | - | TRBJ1-1 | TRBV25-1 | TRBD1
TGTGCCACGACAGGGGCGGTCGGGCAGTACTTC | CATTGAVGQYF | - | TRBJ2-7 | TRBV2 | TRBD1
TGTGCCAGCAGCTTGGGGTGGGGGGTTGGGCACGCTTTCTTT | CASSLGWGVGHAFF | - | TRBJ1-1 | TRBV7-9 | -
TGTGCCAGCAGCCAGCAGACAGTTGCCAAAAACATTCAGTACTTC | CASSQQTVAKNIQYF | once | TRBJ2-4 | TRBV28 | -
TGTGCCAGCAGTGAAGAAGGGGGCGCGGGTTCACCCCTCCACTTT | CASSEEGGAGSPLHF | - | TRBJ1-6 | TRBV6-1 | TRBD1
TGTGCCAGCAGTTTTACAGGGGACACCTACGAGCAGTACTTC | CASSFTGDTYEQYF | - | TRBJ2-7 | TRBV27 | TRBD1